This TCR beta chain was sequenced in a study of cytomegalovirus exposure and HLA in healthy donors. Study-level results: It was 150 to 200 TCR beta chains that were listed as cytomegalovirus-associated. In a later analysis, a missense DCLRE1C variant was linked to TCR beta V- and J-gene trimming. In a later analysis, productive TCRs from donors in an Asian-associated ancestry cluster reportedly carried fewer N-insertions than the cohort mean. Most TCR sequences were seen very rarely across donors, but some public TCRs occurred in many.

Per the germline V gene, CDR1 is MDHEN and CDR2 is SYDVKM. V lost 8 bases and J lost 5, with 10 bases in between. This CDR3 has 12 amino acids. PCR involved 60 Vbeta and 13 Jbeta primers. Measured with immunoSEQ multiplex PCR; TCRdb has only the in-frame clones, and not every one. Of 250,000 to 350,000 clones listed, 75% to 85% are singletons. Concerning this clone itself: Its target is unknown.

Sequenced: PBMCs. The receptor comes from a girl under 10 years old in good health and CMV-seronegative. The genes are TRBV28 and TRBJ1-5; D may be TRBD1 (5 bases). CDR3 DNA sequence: TGTGCCAGCGGTCGGGGGGATCAGCCCCAGCATTTT. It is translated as CASGRGDQPQHF.